These T cell receptor beta chains were read from a single sample in a study of blood T cell repertoires in COVID-19. Clones were sequenced by immunoSEQ multiplex PCR, and TCRdb holds only the in-frame ones, with some missing. The sample contains fewer than 250,000 clones, roughly four fifths of which appear only once. Sequenced material: PBMCs or T cells enriched from blood (not recorded which). The receptors were sampled from a woman in her forties who had been exposed to COVID-19. CDR3s include the opening cysteine and the closing phenylalanine or tryptophan. The order of the fields is clone size, V gene, D gene, J gene, CDR3 DNA, CDR3 protein. A D gene is named only where the DNA matches it firmly. Clone sizes are given selectively: once, few, many, or a class where the clone is expanded.

-	TRBV7-9	TRBD1	TRBJ1-1	TGTGCCAGCAGCCCCGGACAGGGGGCGCGACAAGCTGAAGCTTTCTTT	CASSPGQGARQAEAFF
-	TRBV10-3	-	TRBJ1-6	TGTGCCATCAGTGACCCGACAAACCCTCAGATTTCACCCCTCCACTTT	CAISDPTNPQISPLHF
once	TRBV5-1	-	TRBJ1-1	TGCGCCAGCAGCTCCACGGTGAACACTGAAGCTTTCTTT	CASSSTVNTEAFF
few	TRBV14	TRBD1	TRBJ1-1	TGTGCCAGCAGCCTCGACAGGGTTACTGAAGCTTTCTTT	CASSLDRVTEAFF
-	TRBV5-8	-	TRBJ2-1	TGTGCCAGCAGCTTGGCCGTGAGCTCCTACAATGAGCAGTTCTTC	CASSLAVSSYNEQFF
-	TRBV5-1	TRBD1	TRBJ2-5	TGCGCCAGCAGCTTTAGCCAGGGGGCGGGAGAGACCCAGTACTTC	CASSFSQGAGETQYF
-	TRBV27	TRBD1	TRBJ1-1	TGTGCCAGCAGGGAACGACAGGGGGCGACTGAAGCTTTCTTT	CASRERQGATEAFF
-	TRBV18	TRBD1	TRBJ1-1	TGTGCCAGCTCAAGAACAGGGGCGGGCACTGAAGCTTTCTTT	CASSRTGAGTEAFF
-	TRBV7-2	TRBD2	TRBJ2-3	TGTGCCAGCAGCTCCCCCGGCGGGGGGATGAGAGATACGCAGTATTTT	CASSSPGGGMRDTQYF
-	TRBV5-5	TRBD1	TRBJ2-5	TGTGCCAGCAGCTCCGGACAGGGTGGAGAGACCCAGTACTTC	CASSSGQGGETQYF
-	TRBV3-1/TRBV3-2	-	TRBJ2-3	TGTGCCAGCAGCTCGTCGGCCACTAACACAGATACGCAGTATTTT	CASSSSATNTDTQYF
-	TRBV11-1	-	TRBJ1-4	TGTGCCAGCAGCTTAGCCCCGACAGCCTCTAATGAAAAACTGTTTTTT	CASSLAPTASNEKLFF
-	TRBV2	-	TRBJ1-1	TGTGCCAGCAGTGGCCAGACAGCGGGCACTGAAGCTTTCTTT	CASSGQTAGTEAFF
few	TRBV4-3	-	TRBJ2-7	TGCGCCAGCAGCCAAGACTCCACCTCAGGGGTGCAGTACTTC	CASSQDSTSGVQYF
-	TRBV7-9	TRBD1	TRBJ2-3	TGTGCCAGCAGCCGGATGCGGACAGGGGTCGGCACAGATACGCAGTATTTT	CASSRMRTGVGTDTQYF
-	TRBV19	TRBD1	TRBJ1-1	TGTGCCAGTAGTCTACAGGGGGCACTTCCTCTGAACACTGAAGCTTTCTTT	CASSLQGALPLNTEAFF
-	TRBV19	-	TRBJ1-2	TGTGCCAGTCAGAGGGTGGGTGAACCCTACGGCTACACCTTC	CASQRVGEPYGYTF
-	TRBV5-1	TRBD1	TRBJ1-2	TGCGCCAGCAGCCAACTTGACAGGGGCCAATATGGCTACACCTTC	CASSQLDRGQYGYTF
-	TRBV3-1/TRBV3-2	-	TRBJ1-1	TGTGCCAGCAGGCCGACAGGCCGACAAATGAACACTGAAGCTTTCTTT	CASRPTGRQMNTEAFF
-	TRBV5-5	-	TRBJ2-6	TGTGCCAGCAGCTTCGGGTCATCTGGGGCCAACGTCCTGACTTTC	CASSFGSSGANVLTF
-	TRBV5-1	-	TRBJ1-2	TGCGCCAGCAGCTACAGCGGTGAGGGCTACACCTTC	CASSYSGEGYTF
-	TRBV4-1	-	TRBJ2-1	TGCGCCAGCAGCCAGGGCAGGGTCGGATTTAATGAGCAGTTCTTC	CASSQGRVGFNEQFF
-	TRBV7-6	-	TRBJ1-4	TGTGCCAGCAGTTCGGGGGGTCCAACAGCTAATGAAAAACTGTTTTTT	CASSSGGPTANEKLFF
-	TRBV28	TRBD1	TRBJ2-1	TGTGCCAGCAGACCTGCCGGGACAGGGTTCCCCTACAATGAGCAGTTCTTC	CASRPAGTGFPYNEQFF
few	TRBV7-2	-	TRBJ2-3	TGTGCCAGCAGCATTATGCGTGATACGCAGTATTTT	CASSIMRDTQYF
-	TRBV24-1	TRBD1	TRBJ2-1	TGTGCCACCAGTGTTCGATGGGACAGGGATAATGAGCAGTTCTTC	CATSVRWDRDNEQFF
-	TRBV7-9	-	TRBJ1-1	TGTGCCAGCAGCTCGAACCGGCCGACATTGGAAGCTTTCTTT	CASSSNRPTLEAFF
-	TRBV2	TRBD1	TRBJ2-5	TGTGCCAGCAGTCAAACTTTGACAGGGGAAGAGACCCAGTACTTC	CASSQTLTGEETQYF
-	TRBV5-6	-	TRBJ1-2	TGTGCCAGCAGATCGAGCACGGGAATATATGGCTACACCTTC	CASRSSTGIYGYTF
-	TRBV28	-	TRBJ2-7	TGTGCCAGCAGTTTATCAGGGAGGGGGTACGAGCAGTACTTC	CASSLSGRGYEQYF
-	TRBV9	-	TRBJ1-2	TGTGCCAGCAGCGTGTCGGATCAAGCGCGTGGTGGCTACACCTTC	CASSVSDQARGGYTF
-	TRBV6-2/TRBV6-3	TRBD1	TRBJ1-6	TGTGCCAGCAGTTACACGGGACAGGGGGCGCGATCACCCCTCCACTTT	CASSYTGQGARSPLHF
few	TRBV27	-	TRBJ2-2	TGTGCCAGCAGTTTATATCCTTCCTTGGCTCACACCGGGGAGCTGTTTTTT	CASSLYPSLAHTGELFF
-	TRBV19	-	TRBJ1-6	TGTGCCACCGCAGGGGCAGGGGATTCACCCCTCCACTTT	CATAGAGDSPLHF
-	TRBV7-2	TRBD2	TRBJ2-1	TGTGCCAGCAGCCCGTCGCCGAGACTAGCTTCCATGAATGAGCAGTTCTTC	CASSPSPRLASMNEQFF
-	TRBV28	-	TRBJ1-3	TGTGCCAGCAGTACCAAGGCGGTGAGCTCTGGAAACACCATATATTTT	CASSTKAVSSGNTIYF
-	TRBV13	TRBD1	TRBJ2-2	TGTGCCAGCAGCCAACGGGACAGGGGGCATAGCGGGGAGCTGTTTTTT	CASSQRDRGHSGELFF
-	TRBV19	TRBD1	TRBJ1-2	TGTGCCAGTAGTATTGTTGGGACAGGGACTGGCTACACCTTC	CASSIVGTGTGYTF
-	TRBV5-6	-	TRBJ2-1	TGTGCCAGCAGCGCGGCTAATGAGCAGTTCTTC	CASSAANEQFF
-	TRBV6-5	TRBD1	TRBJ1-1	TGTGCCAGCAACGGATTGGGACAGGGGTTTGACAAAGCTTTCTTT	CASNGLGQGFDKAFF
few	TRBV19	-	TRBJ1-6	TGTGCCAGTAGTGAGTATGAGAGGGCACCCCTCCACTTT	CASSEYERAPLHF
-	TRBV18	-	TRBJ1-2	TGTGCCAGCTCACGTGGCAGCGCTACTAATAACTATGGCTACACCTTC	CASSRGSATNNYGYTF
-	TRBV7-2	-	TRBJ2-5	TGTGCCAGCAGCCGCCTTCCGGGGGTTCGAGAGACCCAGTACTTC	CASSRLPGVRETQYF
-	TRBV9	TRBD1	TRBJ2-7	TGTGCCAGCAGCGTAGGGGGGACAGGGTCCTACGAGCAGTACTTC	CASSVGGTGSYEQYF
-	TRBV27	TRBD2	TRBJ2-7	TGTGCCAGCAGTTCGGGGGGGAGGGCCTACGAGCAGTACTTC	CASSSGGRAYEQYF
-	TRBV7-9	-	TRBJ2-7	TGTGCCAGCAGCTTAGTCGAGGACGAGCAGTACTTC	CASSLVEDEQYF
-	TRBV4-2	TRBD1	TRBJ2-7	TGTGCCAGCAGCCAAGAAAGGGGGCCATTCTACGAGCAGTACTTC	CASSQERGPFYEQYF
-	TRBV7-2	-	TRBJ2-7	TGTGCCAGCACATCGACACAGGACTCCTACGAGCAGTACTTC	CASTSTQDSYEQYF
-	TRBV6-2/TRBV6-3	-	TRBJ2-6	TGTGCCAGCAGCCCGGGACTTCTTAGCTCTGGGGCCAACGTCCTGACTTTC	CASSPGLLSSGANVLTF
-	TRBV2	-	TRBJ2-5	TGTGCCAGCAGTGAAAGGCCAGGGTTACAAGAGACCCAGTACTTC	CASSERPGLQETQYF
-	TRBV3-1/TRBV3-2	TRBD1	TRBJ1-2	TGTGCCAGCAGCCTCCGGGACAGGGCCACCTATAACTATGGCTACACCTTC	CASSLRDRATYNYGYTF
-	TRBV15	-	TRBJ1-4	TGTGCCACCGCCCCCAGGGGAGCAACTAATGAAAAACTGTTTTTT	CATAPRGATNEKLFF
-	TRBV5-4	TRBD1	TRBJ2-7	TGTGCCAGCAGCCCTCGGCAGGGGGCGTCGGACGAGCAGTACTTC	CASSPRQGASDEQYF
-	TRBV28	-	TRBJ1-2	TGTGCCAGCAGAGGTACTACGAGATATGGCTACACCTTC	CASRGTTRYGYTF
few	TRBV19	-	TRBJ1-5	TGTGCCAGTAAGGGGCAGCGGGGGGCGCAGCCCCAGCATTTT	CASKGQRGAQPQHF
-	TRBV27	TRBD1	TRBJ2-2	TGTGCCAGCAGTTTATACAGGGGAGACACCGGGGAGCTGTTTTTT	CASSLYRGDTGELFF